The 17 T cell receptor beta chains reported below all come from one sample, sequenced in a study of blood T cell repertoires in COVID-19. Produced via immunoSEQ multiplex PCR; TCRdb's table is partial and in-frame only. The table shows about 220,000 clones, with roughly 82% occurring only once. Sequencing was carried out using peripheral blood. All receptors derive from a woman between 65 and 79 years old with acute or convalescent COVID-19.

The chain has TRBV7-2 and TRBJ1-5; the match to TRBD1 covers 7 bases. The ends lost 5 bases at V and 4 bases at J; junction bases unmatched: 8. The CDR3 is 15 residues long. The germline CDR1 and CDR2 sequences are SGHTA and FQGNSA. This CDR3 reads CASSEYRGPNQPQHF. CDR3 bases: TGTGCCAGCAGCGAGTACAGGGGCCCTAATCAGCCCCAGCATTTT.

The V gene is TRBV6-2 or TRBV6-3, the J gene TRBJ1-1; D may be TRBD1 (5 bases). V was trimmed by 4 bases and J by 5 bases, leaving 8 bases between them. The CDR3 extends over 12 amino acids. The V gene's germline CDR1 is MNHEY and CDR2 SVGEGT. CDR3 loop: CASSSGLTEAFF. The DNA of the CDR3 is TGTGCCAGCAGTTCAGGGCTTACTGAAGCTTTCTTT.

The chain employs TRBV21-1 and TRBJ1-5. TRBV21-1 is an annotated pseudogene. CDR3 length: 14 residues. CDR3 coding DNA: TGTGCCAGCAGCAATATAGTCGGGGGAAGGCCCCAGCATTTT. Protein sequence: CASSNIVGGRPQHF.

V and J are TRBV7-2 and TRBJ2-5; D may be TRBD1 (6 bases). Trimming removed 8 bases at V and 0 bases at J, with 13 bases between. The CDR3 consists of 14 residues. The V gene's germline CDR1 is SGHTA and CDR2 FQGNSA. Here the CDR3 DNA reads TGTGCCAGCTGTCAGGGGCCCAACCAAGAGACCCAGTACTTC. It yields the protein CASCQGPNQETQYF.

The CDR3 DNA sequence: TGTGCCAGCAGGACTAGCGGGGGGAGCTACAACGAGCAGTACTTC. Translating gives CASRTSGGSYNEQYF. This chain uses TRBV6-5 with TRBJ2-7; 13 bases fit TRBD2. With V trimmed by 6 bases and J by 5 bases, 7 bases remained unmatched. The CDR3 has 15 amino acids. Germline lookup yields CDR1 MNHEY and CDR2 SVGAGI.

V gene TRBV6-5 combines with J gene TRBJ2-1; 12 bases map to TRBD2. With 6 bases clipped from V and 4 bases from J, the junction kept 1 base outside the gene matches. This CDR3 is built from 14 residues. Looked up from germline, CDR1 is MNHEY and CDR2 is SVGAGI. CDR3 region: CASRTSGRYNEQFF. In nucleotides, the CDR3 is TGTGCCAGCAGAACTAGCGGGAGGTACAATGAGCAGTTCTTC.

The genes are TRBV7-2 and TRBJ2-7, with a possible D match to TRBD1 (6 bases). Trimming left V 7 bases short and J 2 bases short, with 21 bases between. The CDR3 is 16 residues long. CDR1 and CDR2 from the germline V gene are SGHTA and FQGNSA. CDR3: CASILHVQGSAYEQYF. The CDR3 DNA reads TGTGCCAGCATCCTCCATGTACAGGGTTCGGCCTACGAGCAGTACTTC.

The chain recombines TRBV11-2 with TRBJ2-2, with 8 nucleotides matching TRBD1. After removal of 5 bases from V and 6 bases from J, the junction contained 5 bases not matched to a gene. The germline V gene has CDR1 SGHAT and CDR2 FQNNGV. The CDR3 contains 14 residues. The CDR3 coding sequence is TGTGCCAGCAGCCAGGACAGGGTGGCCGGGGAGCTGTTTTTT. This sequence encodes CASSQDRVAGELFF. The whole variable domain, filled in from reference TRBV11-2 and TRBJ2-2, reads EAGVAQSPRYKIIEKRQSVAFWCNPISGHATLYWYQQILGQGPKLLIQFQNNGVVDDSQLPKDRFSAERLKGVDSTLKIQPAKLEDSAVYLCASSQDRVAGELFFGEGSRLTVL.

Only one count was recorded for this clone. The CDR3 loop is CSALSGQTFSGANVLTF. The DNA for the CDR3 is TGCAGCGCCCTATCGGGACAGACATTTTCTGGGGCCAACGTCCTGACTTTC. The V gene is TRBV29-1, the J gene TRBJ2-6; the match to TRBD1 covers 7 bases. V lost 7 bases, J lost 1 base, and 13 bases stayed unmatched. The CDR3 is 17 residues long. CDR1 is SQVTM, CDR2 ANQGSEA, per germline.

This clone was seen more than once but under ten times. The chain links TRBV18 to TRBJ2-2, with D possibly TRBD1 on 6 matching bases. Germline loops: CDR1 KGHSH, CDR2 LQKENI. There are 15 residues in the CDR3. The germline V and J ends were trimmed by 3 bases and 5 bases, with 13 bases remaining between them. The CDR3 spells CASSPIGQWTGELFF. CDR3 DNA: TGTGCCAGCTCACCGATCGGACAGTGGACCGGGGAGCTGTTTTTT.

This chain joins TRBV27 and TRBJ1-1; perhaps TRBD1 as D (6 bases). Trimming removed 5 bases at V and 5 bases at J, with 12 bases between. The length of the CDR3 is 13 residues. CDR1 and CDR2 (germline): MNHEY, SMNVEV (reference sequence). Written as DNA, the CDR3 is TGTGCCAGCAGTGCGCAGGGGCGGACTGAAGCTTTCTTT. Encoded protein: CASSAQGRTEAFF.

This CDR3 is CASSLIGRAITSTDTQYF. The CDR3 bases are TGCGCCAGCAGCTTGATCGGCAGGGCAATAACTAGCACAGATACGCAGTATTTT. The chain has TRBV5-1 and TRBJ2-3; D is possibly TRBD1 (5 bases). Germline loops: CDR1 SGHRS, CDR2 YFSETQ. The CDR3 has 18 residues. V gave up 1 base and J gave up 0 bases, with 18 bases separating them.

This chain connects TRBV5-4 to TRBJ1-1; D not resolved. This CDR3 region has 11 residues. Germline lookup yields CDR1 SGHNT and CDR2 YYREEE (reference sequence). V was shortened by 1 base and J by 8 bases, with 6 bases between the two germline ends. CDR3 loop: CASSLSGEAFF. The CDR3 DNA reads as TGTGCCAGCAGCTTGTCGGGGGAAGCTTTCTTT.

The chain recombines TRBV14 with TRBJ2-7, with D maybe TRBD1 (5 bases). Germline CDR1 SGHDN, CDR2 FVKESK. The length of the CDR3 is 16 residues. Trimming took off 1 base at V and 0 bases at J, with 13 bases between the two ends. This chain's CDR3 is CASSQGGRASSYEQYF. In nucleotides, the CDR3 is TGTGCCAGCAGCCAAGGGGGCAGGGCTAGCTCCTACGAGCAGTACTTC.

There are a few counts of this clone. The rearrangement links TRBV7-2 to TRBJ1-5, with TRBD1 as a possible D gene (6 bases). CDR1 SGHTA and CDR2 FQGNSA come from the germline V gene. The CDR3 runs 14 residues. V lost 8 bases and J lost 7, with 18 bases in between. The CDR3 loop is CASGVEGVGQPQHF. The CDR3 DNA reads TGTGCCAGCGGCGTAGAGGGGGTGGGACAGCCCCAGCATTTT.

The chain employs TRBV10-2 and TRBJ2-7, with 11 bases lining up with TRBD1. The V gene end was trimmed by 6 bases and the J gene end by 0 bases; junction bases not matched to a gene: 4. The CDR3 contains 15 residues. Germline V gene lookup returns CDR1 WSHSY and CDR2 SAAADI. The CDR3 DNA is TGCGCCAGCAGAGATGGACAGGGGGCCTCCTACGAGCAGTACTTC. Protein product: CASRDGQGASYEQYF.

The chain links TRBV7-2 to TRBJ2-3; 13 positions agree with TRBD2. V shed 5 bases and J 2 bases; nucleotides not matched to a gene: 4. Per the germline V gene, CDR1 is SGHTA and CDR2 is FQGNSA. The CDR3 totals 16 residues. The CDR3, as DNA: TGTGCCAGCAGCCAAGGGACTAGCGGGGCCACAGATACGCAGTATTTT. The encoded protein is CASSQGTSGATDTQYF.